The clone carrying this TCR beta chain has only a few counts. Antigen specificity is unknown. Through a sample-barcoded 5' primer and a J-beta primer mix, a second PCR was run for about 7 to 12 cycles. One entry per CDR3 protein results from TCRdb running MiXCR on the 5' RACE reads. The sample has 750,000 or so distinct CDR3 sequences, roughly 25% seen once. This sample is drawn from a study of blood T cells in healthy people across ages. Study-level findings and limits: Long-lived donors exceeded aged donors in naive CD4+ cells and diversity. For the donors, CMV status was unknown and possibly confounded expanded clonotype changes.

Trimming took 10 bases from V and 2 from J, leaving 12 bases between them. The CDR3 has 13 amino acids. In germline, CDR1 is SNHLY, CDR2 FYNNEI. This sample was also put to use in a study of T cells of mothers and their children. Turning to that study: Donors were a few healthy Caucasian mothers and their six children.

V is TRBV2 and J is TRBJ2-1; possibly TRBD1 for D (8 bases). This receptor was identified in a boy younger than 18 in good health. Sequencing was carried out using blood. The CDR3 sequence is CANRGGTYNEQFF. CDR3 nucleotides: TGTGCCAACAGGGGGGGCACCTACAATGAGCAGTTCTTC. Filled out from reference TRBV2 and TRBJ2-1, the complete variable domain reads EPEVTQTPSHQVTQMGQEVILRCVPISNHLYFYWYRQILGQKVEFLVSFYNNEISEKSEIFDDQFSVERPDGSNFTLKIRSTKLEDSAMYFCANRGGTYNEQFFGPGTRLTVL.